These 17 T cell receptor beta chains share one sample of origin, sequenced in a study of Ad26.COV2.S vaccination and SARS-CoV-2 variants. Treatment reported: some 19 received Ad26.COV2.S at low or high dose, single or two shots; about 5 received placebo; per-sample allocation not given. After the first vaccine or placebo injection, samples were drawn on day 63. Produced via immunoSEQ multiplex PCR; TCRdb's table is partial and in-frame only. The sample lists roughly 400,000 clones; 92% were seen once. Here the sequenced sample was peripheral blood, taken in a trial of Ad26.COV2.S vaccine versus placebo. The origin of the receptors is a person aged 18-65 years who received the Ad26.COV2.S COVID-19 vaccine or a placebo.

The CDR3 spells CASSQDPPGSTDTQYF. As DNA, the CDR3 is TGCGCCAGCAGCCAAGATCCGCCAGGGAGCACAGATACGCAGTATTTT. The J gene is TRBJ2-3, the V gene TRBV4-3, with D maybe TRBD1 (5 bases). The V gene lost 0 bases and the J gene lost 0 bases, with 10 bases spanning the gap. The CDR3 covers 16 residues. Per germline, CDR1 LGHNA and CDR2 YSLEER.

The chain uses TRBV27 and TRBJ2-2; D unresolved. With 5 bases removed from V and 3 bases from J, the gap between germline ends came to 25 bases. Germline V lookup: CDR1 MNHEY, CDR2 SMNVEV (reference sequence). CDR3 length: 19 residues. The CDR3 spells CASSPTRVFAGMDTGELFF. The CDR3, as DNA: TGTGCCAGCAGTCCCACAAGGGTCTTTGCAGGCATGGACACCGGGGAGCTGTTTTTT.

V and J are TRBV6-2 or TRBV6-3 and TRBJ1-1; D remains ambiguous. CDR3 length equals 14 residues. V shed 1 base and J shed 1 base, with 7 bases lying between them. CDR1 is MNHEY and CDR2 is SVGEGT in the germline V gene. The CDR3 reads CASSYLPPNTEAFF. The CDR3 DNA reads TGTGCCAGCAGTTACTTACCCCCGAACACTGAAGCTTTCTTT.

The CDR3 spells CASRALLGGGETQYF. DNA of the CDR3: TGTGCCAGCAGAGCCCTATTGGGGGGAGGAGAGACCCAGTACTTC. The chain couples TRBV28 to TRBJ2-5; weak D call: TRBD2 (6 bases). V was clipped by 6 bases and J by 4 bases, with 18 bases between them. Germline loops: CDR1 MDHEN, CDR2 SYDVKM. This CDR3 spans 15 amino acids. The full variable domain, completed using reference TRBV28 and TRBJ2-5, is DVKVTQSSRYLVKRTGEKVFLECVQDMDHENMFWYRQDPGLGLRLIYFSYDVKMKEKGDIPEGYSVSREKKERFSLILESASTNQTSMYLCASRALLGGGETQYFGPGTRLLVL.

This clone was recorded a few times. The chain is built from TRBV6-5 and TRBJ2-1; tentative D call: TRBD1 (6 bases). This CDR3 is built from 13 residues. Trimming removed 6 bases at V and 6 bases at J, with 12 bases between. Germline lookup yields CDR1 MNHEY and CDR2 SVGAGI. CDR3 sequence reads: CASRLQGANEQFF. For the CDR3, the DNA is TGTGCCAGCAGACTACAGGGAGCCAATGAGCAGTTCTTC.

J is TRBJ2-1 and V is TRBV5-6; 10 bases line up with TRBD2. There are 16 residues in the CDR3. CDR1 SGHDT and CDR2 YYEEEE come from the germline V gene. Germline trimming cut 3 bases from V and 5 bases from J; bases unmatched to any gene: 8. This CDR3 reads CASSSGAGLANNEQFF. The CDR3 region has the DNA TGTGCCAGCAGCTCCGGGGCGGGACTAGCGAACAATGAGCAGTTCTTC.

This sequence joins TRBV30 and TRBJ1-6, with D uncertain. The V end lost 1 base, the J end lost 8 bases, and 18 bases lay between the germline ends. The CDR3 length is 16 residues. Germline V lookup: CDR1 GTSNPN, CDR2 SVGIG (reference sequence). The CDR3 region is CAWSGLGQVDYSPLHF. Written as DNA, the CDR3 is TGTGCCTGGAGTGGGCTAGGCCAGGTCGACTATTCACCCCTCCACTTT.

The gene calls are TRBV23-1 and TRBJ1-1; the D gene is possibly TRBD1 (6 bases). TRBV23-1 is noted as an ORF with a role that remains uncertain. V lost 4 bases and J 1 base, leaving 16 bases between the germline ends. The CDR3 totals 16 residues. The CDR3 is CASSRVNRDWNTEAFF. CDR3 sequence (DNA): TGCGCCAGCAGTCGGGTCAACAGGGACTGGAACACTGAAGCTTTCTTT.

This sequence joins TRBV7-2 and TRBJ2-5; 8 nucleotides align to TRBD2. Germline CDR1 reads SGHTA; CDR2 reads FQGNSA. The CDR3 spans 15 residues. V dropped 1 base and J dropped 3; count of bases not matched to a gene: 4. CDR3 nucleotide sequence: TGTGCCAGCAGCTTAGTGGGACTAGTAAAAGAGACCCAGTACTTC. Its translation is CASSLVGLVKETQYF.

The V and J genes are TRBV5-1 and TRBJ2-2, with 8 bases identical to TRBD1. The CDR3 runs 18 residues. Trimming removed 2 bases from V and 0 bases from J; junction bases left unmatched: 9. Germline V gives CDR1 SGHRS, CDR2 YFSETQ. CDR3 loop: CASSFFPPGQANTGELFF. The CDR3 region has the DNA TGCGCCAGCAGCTTTTTCCCCCCGGGACAGGCGAACACCGGGGAGCTGTTTTTT.

This clone was seen a single time. The V gene is TRBV5-6, the J gene TRBJ2-7; D could derive from TRBD1 or TRBD2 (6 bases each). V dropped 1 base and J dropped 0 bases, with 17 bases sitting between them. The CDR3 is 17 amino acids. Germline V gene sequence: CDR1 SGHDT, CDR2 YYEEEE. The CDR3 is CASSLTGWRESSYEQYF. DNA for the CDR3: TGTGCCAGCAGCTTGACAGGGTGGAGGGAGAGCTCCTACGAGCAGTACTTC.

The chain uses TRBV27 and TRBJ2-6; D perhaps matches TRBD1 (5 bases). Germline V gene lookup returns CDR1 MNHEY and CDR2 SMNVEV (reference sequence). V lost 4 bases, J lost 4 bases, and 11 bases lay in between. This CDR3 spans 15 amino acids. CDR3 sequence (DNA): TGTGCCAGCAGTTCTCCAGGGTCCGGGGCCAACGTCCTGACTTTC. It codes for CASSSPGSGANVLTF.

The chain is built from TRBV6-5 and TRBJ1-4; D remains unclear. Trimming pared 6 bases from V and 7 bases from J, leaving 18 bases between. The length of the CDR3 is 15 residues. CDR1 and CDR2 from the germline V gene are MNHEY and SVGAGI. Here the CDR3 DNA reads TGTGCCAGCAGCGCCTACGGAGGATTGGGTGAAAAACTGTTTTTT. Amino acids: CASSAYGGLGEKLFF.

The V gene is TRBV21-1, the J gene TRBJ2-7; the table's D call TRBD1 went unverified against the DNA. TRBV21-1 is classified as a pseudogene. The CDR3 contains 13 residues. CDR3 residues: CASSPLRSYEQYF. CDR3 nucleotides: TGTGCCAGCAGCCCCCTCAGAAGTTACGAGCAGTACTTC.

V and J are TRBV11-3 and TRBJ2-2; D uncertain. This CDR3 spans 13 amino acids. Trimming shortened V by 5 bases and J by 1 base, and 5 bases separated the two germline ends. The germline V gene encodes CDR1 SGHNT and CDR2 YENEEA. CDR3 sequence: CASSQRNTGELFF. DNA for the CDR3: TGTGCCAGCAGCCAAAGGAACACCGGGGAGCTGTTTTTT.

The rearrangement links TRBV5-6 to TRBJ2-6, with D possibly TRBD1 on 6 matching bases. V dropped 5 bases and J dropped 1 base, with 10 bases sitting between them. The CDR3 totals 15 residues. Germline CDR1 SGHDT, CDR2 YYEEEE. The CDR3 DNA sequence: TGTGCCAGCAGACCCACAGGGTCTGGGGCCAACGTCCTGACTTTC. It is translated as CASRPTGSGANVLTF.

This rearrangement joins TRBV27 to TRBJ1-5; maybe TRBD1 (5 bases). The CDR3 is 14 amino acids. The V gene lost 3 bases and the J gene lost 5 bases, with 11 bases spanning the gap. CDR1 and CDR2 (germline): MNHEY, SMNVEV (reference sequence). CDR3 bases: TGTGCCAGCAGTTTTGGCAGGGAGCATCAGCCCCAGCATTTT. It codes for CASSFGREHQPQHF.